The rows below give T cell receptor beta chains drawn from one sample of a study of identical twins. Via MiXCR, TCRdb re-called the 5' RACE reads, giving one row per CDR3 protein. The sample yields some 560,000 distinct CDR3 sequences, 7.5% to 10% seen once. This same sample was also taken into another study, of yellow fever vaccine responses in identical twins.

Material: PBMCs. Every receptor here comes from a woman aged 18 to 35 in good health. The CDR3 runs from the conserved cysteine through the conserved F or W. A D gene is named only where the DNA matches it firmly. Clone size is given for some rows only: seen once, a few or many times, or a class if the clone is expanded.

d_gene: TRBD2
j_gene: TRBJ2-1
v_gene: TRBV6-1
abundance: many
CDR3aa: CASRDLPSGSWNEQFF
CDR3nt: TGTGCCAGCAGGGATCTTCCTAGCGGGAGCTGGAATGAGCAGTTCTTC

d_gene: TRBD1
j_gene: TRBJ1-5
v_gene: TRBV15
abundance: few
CDR3aa: CATTPTGASNQPQHF
CDR3nt: TGTGCCACCACCCCGACAGGGGCTAGCAATCAGCCCCAGCATTTT

d_gene: NA
j_gene: TRBJ2-7
v_gene: TRBV18
abundance: many
CDR3aa: CASSPPKRTNGEQYF
CDR3nt: TGTGCCAGCTCACCACCGAAAAGGACGAATGGGGAGCAGTACTTC

d_gene: TRBD1
j_gene: TRBJ2-3
v_gene: TRBV6-5
abundance: NA
CDR3aa: CASSYYGTGGSDTQYF
CDR3nt: TGTGCCAGCAGTTACTACGGGACAGGGGGCTCAGATACGCAGTATTTT

d_gene: NA
j_gene: TRBJ1-2
v_gene: TRBV19
abundance: NA
CDR3aa: CASSMMAGYTF
CDR3nt: TGTGCCAGTAGTATGATGGCAGGCTACACCTTC

d_gene: TRBD2
j_gene: TRBJ2-1
v_gene: TRBV5-1
abundance: NA
CDR3aa: CASSLDLAGGRNEQFF
CDR3nt: TGCGCCAGCAGCTTGGATCTAGCGGGGGGGAGGAATGAGCAGTTCTTC

d_gene: NA
j_gene: TRBJ1-2
v_gene: TRBV28
abundance: many
CDR3aa: CASSSDLLRNYGYTF
CDR3nt: TGTGCCAGCAGTTCCGACCTTTTAAGAAACTATGGCTACACCTTC

d_gene: NA
j_gene: TRBJ2-4
v_gene: TRBV11-2
abundance: NA
CDR3aa: CASSRTGSITKNIQYF
CDR3nt: TGTGCCAGCAGCCGTACAGGGTCCATAACCAAAAACATTCAGTACTTC

d_gene: NA
j_gene: TRBJ2-1
v_gene: TRBV24-1
abundance: NA
CDR3aa: CATSDLEGGVGLDEQFF
CDR3nt: TGTGCCACCAGTGATTTGGAGGGGGGGGTGGGTTTGGATGAGCAGTTCTTC

d_gene: NA
j_gene: TRBJ2-7
v_gene: TRBV28
abundance: once
CDR3aa: CASGQGSPYEQYF
CDR3nt: TGTGCCAGCGGGCAGGGTAGCCCCTACGAGCAGTACTTC

d_gene: NA
j_gene: TRBJ2-7
v_gene: TRBV3-1
abundance: many
CDR3aa: CASSQDLGQGRLCEQYF
CDR3nt: TGTGCCAGCAGCCAAGATCTAGGGCAGGGAAGGCTCTGCGAGCAGTACTTC

d_gene: NA
j_gene: TRBJ2-6
v_gene: TRBV12-3/TRBV12-4
abundance: few
CDR3aa: CASSLWVASGANVLTF
CDR3nt: TGTGCCAGCAGTTTATGGGTGGCCTCTGGGGCCAACGTCCTGACTTTC

d_gene: TRBD1
j_gene: TRBJ1-2
v_gene: TRBV6-5
abundance: many
CDR3aa: CASSYTGTGGRGNYGYTF
CDR3nt: TGTGCCAGCAGTTACACCGGGACAGGGGGCCGTGGTAACTATGGCTACACCTTC

d_gene: TRBD2
j_gene: TRBJ2-1
v_gene: TRBV24-1
abundance: many
CDR3aa: CATSDSGLAGYDEQFF
CDR3nt: TGTGCCACCAGTGACAGCGGACTAGCGGGGTATGATGAGCAGTTCTTC

d_gene: TRBD2
j_gene: TRBJ2-3
v_gene: TRBV9
abundance: NA
CDR3aa: CASSEKGLAGAHSTDTQYF
CDR3nt: TGTGCCAGCAGCGAGAAGGGACTAGCGGGGGCCCACAGCACAGATACGCAGTATTTT

d_gene: TRBD1
j_gene: TRBJ1-1
v_gene: TRBV5-1
abundance: NA
CDR3aa: CASSLVNRGNTEAFF
CDR3nt: TGCGCCAGCAGCTTGGTTAACAGGGGGAACACTGAAGCTTTCTTT

d_gene: TRBD1
j_gene: TRBJ2-5
v_gene: TRBV11-2
abundance: few
CDR3aa: CASRDWGRGRGQETQYF
CDR3nt: TGTGCCAGCAGGGATTGGGGCAGGGGGCGCGGCCAAGAGACCCAGTACTTC

d_gene: TRBD2
j_gene: TRBJ2-5
v_gene: TRBV30
abundance: few
CDR3aa: CAWSVRVGGGRETQYF
CDR3nt: TGTGCCTGGAGTGTACGGGTCGGGGGGGGCAGAGAGACCCAGTACTTC

d_gene: TRBD1
j_gene: TRBJ1-1
v_gene: TRBV27
abundance: few
CDR3aa: CASSSLRTGVFVTEAFF
CDR3nt: TGTGCCAGCAGTTCATTGCGGACAGGGGTTTTTGTTACTGAAGCTTTCTTT

d_gene: NA
j_gene: TRBJ2-5
v_gene: TRBV23-1
abundance: NA
CDR3aa: CASSPNGRGRMQTQYF
CDR3nt: TGCGCCAGCAGCCCTAATGGGAGGGGGCGCATGCAGACCCAGTACTTC

d_gene: NA
j_gene: TRBJ2-3
v_gene: TRBV5-1
abundance: many
CDR3aa: CASSLVGSMDTQYF
CDR3nt: TGCGCCAGCAGCTTGGTCGGTTCCATGGATACGCAGTATTTT

d_gene: TRBD1
j_gene: TRBJ1-1
v_gene: TRBV20-1
abundance: NA
CDR3aa: CSARAGGDTEAFF
CDR3nt: TGCAGTGCTAGAGCAGGGGGGGACACTGAAGCTTTCTTT

d_gene: TRBD1
j_gene: TRBJ2-3
v_gene: TRBV12-3/TRBV12-4
abundance: many
CDR3aa: CAGGTGGLKKTDTQYF
CDR3nt: TGTGCCGGGGGGACAGGGGGCTTAAAGAAGACAGATACGCAGTATTTT

d_gene: NA
j_gene: TRBJ1-1
v_gene: TRBV7-8
abundance: few
CDR3aa: CASSLRTYNTEAFF
CDR3nt: TGTGCCAGCAGCCTTCGGACTTACAACACTGAAGCTTTCTTT

d_gene: TRBD1
j_gene: TRBJ2-7
v_gene: TRBV12-3/TRBV12-4
abundance: many
CDR3aa: CASSLDRGSYEQYF
CDR3nt: TGTGCCAGCAGCTTAGACAGGGGTTCTTACGAGCAGTACTTC

d_gene: NA
j_gene: TRBJ2-7
v_gene: TRBV20-1
abundance: NA
CDR3aa: CSARFIDVYEQYF
CDR3nt: TGCAGTGCCCGGTTTATTGACGTCTACGAGCAGTACTTC

d_gene: TRBD2
j_gene: TRBJ2-7
v_gene: TRBV15
abundance: many
CDR3aa: CATSLPASGDSEQYF
CDR3nt: TGTGCCACCAGTCTCCCCGCTAGCGGGGATAGCGAGCAGTACTTC

d_gene: TRBD2
j_gene: TRBJ2-7
v_gene: TRBV3-1
abundance: NA
CDR3aa: CASSQPSGGASYEQYF
CDR3nt: TGTGCCAGCAGCCAACCTAGCGGGGGGGCCTCCTACGAGCAGTACTTC

d_gene: NA
j_gene: TRBJ2-3
v_gene: TRBV27
abundance: NA
CDR3aa: CASSFQGRSTDTQYF
CDR3nt: TGTGCCAGCAGTTTTCAGGGCAGGAGCACAGATACGCAGTATTTT

d_gene: TRBD2
j_gene: TRBJ2-3
v_gene: TRBV12-3/TRBV12-4
abundance: many
CDR3aa: CASSLSGSTDTQYF
CDR3nt: TGTGCCAGCAGCCTTAGCGGGAGCACAGATACGCAGTATTTT

d_gene: NA
j_gene: TRBJ2-3
v_gene: TRBV20-1
abundance: many
CDR3aa: CSARASGDTQYF
CDR3nt: TGCAGTGCTAGGGCGTCCGGAGATACGCAGTATTTT

d_gene: NA
j_gene: TRBJ2-3
v_gene: TRBV19
abundance: NA
CDR3aa: CASTAGLSPHTQYF
CDR3nt: TGTGCCAGTACCGCGGGACTTAGCCCCCATACGCAGTATTTT

d_gene: TRBD1
j_gene: TRBJ1-5
v_gene: TRBV5-1
abundance: few
CDR3aa: CASSLVGGQNQPQHF
CDR3nt: TGCGCCAGCAGCTTGGTAGGGGGCCAGAATCAGCCCCAGCATTTT

d_gene: NA
j_gene: TRBJ1-3
v_gene: TRBV3-1
abundance: NA
CDR3aa: CASSRDRGTGNTIYF
CDR3nt: TGTGCCAGCAGCCGGGACCGCGGCACTGGAAACACCATATATTTT

d_gene: NA
j_gene: TRBJ2-1
v_gene: TRBV12-3/TRBV12-4
abundance: many
CDR3aa: CASSLTGLDHNEQFF
CDR3nt: TGTGCCAGCAGTTTGACAGGACTAGATCACAATGAGCAGTTCTTC

d_gene: NA
j_gene: TRBJ2-1
v_gene: TRBV4-3
abundance: many
CDR3aa: CASSQPGYEQFF
CDR3nt: TGCGCCAGCAGCCAACCGGGATATGAGCAGTTCTTC

d_gene: TRBD1
j_gene: TRBJ1-1
v_gene: TRBV29-1
abundance: few
CDR3aa: CSVFPGGAGNTEAFF
CDR3nt: TGCAGCGTTTTTCCAGGGGGCGCTGGTAACACTGAAGCTTTCTTT

d_gene: TRBD1
j_gene: TRBJ2-2
v_gene: TRBV7-9
abundance: many
CDR3aa: CASSRIGDRDTGELFF
CDR3nt: TGTGCCAGCAGCCGAATCGGGGACAGAGACACCGGGGAGCTGTTTTTT

d_gene: NA
j_gene: TRBJ2-5
v_gene: TRBV10-3
abundance: few
CDR3aa: CAIGPGQETQYF
CDR3nt: TGTGCCATCGGTCCGGGTCAGGAGACCCAGTACTTC

d_gene: TRBD1
j_gene: TRBJ2-7
v_gene: TRBV3-1
abundance: many
CDR3aa: CASSQADRGYEQYF
CDR3nt: TGTGCCAGCAGCCAGGCCGACAGGGGCTACGAGCAGTACTTC

d_gene: TRBD2
j_gene: TRBJ2-7
v_gene: TRBV12-3/TRBV12-4
abundance: NA
CDR3aa: CASSQITSGGPAYEQYF
CDR3nt: TGTGCCAGCAGTCAAATCACTAGCGGGGGACCCGCCTACGAGCAGTACTTC

d_gene: NA
j_gene: TRBJ2-1
v_gene: TRBV7-2
abundance: few
CDR3aa: CASSPGRGGNNEQFF
CDR3nt: TGTGCCAGCAGCCCCGGTAGGGGGGGCAACAATGAGCAGTTCTTC

d_gene: NA
j_gene: TRBJ2-5
v_gene: TRBV20-1
abundance: many
CDR3aa: CSALSLIQETQYF
CDR3nt: TGCAGTGCCCTTTCTCTAATCCAAGAGACCCAGTACTTC

d_gene: TRBD2
j_gene: TRBJ2-5
v_gene: TRBV6-5
abundance: many
CDR3aa: CASSYHPGTSGQETQYF
CDR3nt: TGTGCCAGCAGTTACCATCCTGGGACTAGCGGCCAAGAGACCCAGTACTTC

d_gene: NA
j_gene: TRBJ2-1
v_gene: TRBV4-2
abundance: few
CDR3aa: CASSQADRTGDSEQFF
CDR3nt: TGTGCCAGCAGCCAAGCTGACAGGACCGGTGATAGTGAGCAGTTCTTC